This T cell receptor (beta chain) was captured by sequencing in a study of cytomegalovirus exposure and HLA in healthy donors. Study-wide results and caveats: Cytomegalovirus status, reportedly, was diagnosed with high specificity and sensitivity by the classifier. Researchers counted 164 TCR beta chains as cytomegalovirus-associated. The tendency of first-cohort TCR clusters to co-occur in the approximately 120 validation repertoires was identified by a subsequent analysis. Whilst most TCR sequences proved rare, a subset of public TCRs occurred across many donors.

Method: immunoSEQ multiplex PCR; TCRdb's copy keeps in-frame clones and lacks some. The repertoire holds about 200,000 clones, with over 65% as singletons. V lost 3 bases, J lost 3 bases, and 8 bases lay in between. The CDR3 sequence is 13 residues long. Germline CDR1 is ENHRY and CDR2 is SYGVKD. Concerning this clone: As yet, its antigen is unknown.

This chain links TRBV10-3 with TRBJ1-2, with D unclear. The specimen was PBMCs. The TCR originated in a young woman in good health and CMV-seronegative. The CDR3 DNA reads TGTGCCATCAGTGAACCCAACGACTATGGCTACACCTTC. Encoded protein: CAISEPNDYGYTF.